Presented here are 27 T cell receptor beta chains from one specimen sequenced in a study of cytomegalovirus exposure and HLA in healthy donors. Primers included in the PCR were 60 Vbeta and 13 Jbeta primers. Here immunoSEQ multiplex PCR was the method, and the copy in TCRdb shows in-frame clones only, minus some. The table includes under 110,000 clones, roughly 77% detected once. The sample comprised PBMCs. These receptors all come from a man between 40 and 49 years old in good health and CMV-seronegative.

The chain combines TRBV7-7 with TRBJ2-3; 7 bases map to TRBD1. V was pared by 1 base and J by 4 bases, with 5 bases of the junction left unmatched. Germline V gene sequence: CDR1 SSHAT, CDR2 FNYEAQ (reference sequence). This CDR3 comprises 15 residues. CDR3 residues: CASSLGQGTADTQYF. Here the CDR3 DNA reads TGTGCCAGCAGCTTAGGACAGGGAACCGCAGATACGCAGTATTTT.

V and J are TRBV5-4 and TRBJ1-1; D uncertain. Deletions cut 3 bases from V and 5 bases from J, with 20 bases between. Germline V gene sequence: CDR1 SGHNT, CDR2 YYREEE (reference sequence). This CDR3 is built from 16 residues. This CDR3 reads CASSSDRERYNTEAFF. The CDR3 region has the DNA TGTGCCAGCAGCTCGGACCGGGAGCGATACAATACTGAAGCTTTCTTT.

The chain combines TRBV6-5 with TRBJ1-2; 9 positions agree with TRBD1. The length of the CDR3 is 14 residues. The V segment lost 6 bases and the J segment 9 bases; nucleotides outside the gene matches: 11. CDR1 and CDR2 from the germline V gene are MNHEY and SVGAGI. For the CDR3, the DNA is TGTGCCAGCAGCTCGATTGGGACAGGGACAAGCTACACCTTC. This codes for CASSSIGTGTSYTF.

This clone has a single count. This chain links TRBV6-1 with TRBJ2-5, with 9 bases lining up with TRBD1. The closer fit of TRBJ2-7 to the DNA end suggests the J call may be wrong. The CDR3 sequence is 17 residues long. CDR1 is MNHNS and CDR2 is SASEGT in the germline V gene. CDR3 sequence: CASSGSSTGGSLYEQYF. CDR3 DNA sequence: TGTGCCAGCAGTGGGTCTAGTACAGGGGGCTCTCTCTACGAGCAGTACTTC.

CDR3 nucleotides: TGCGCCAGCAGCCACGTAGGGGCTGGGTTTAATTCACCCCTCCACTTT. This sequence encodes CASSHVGAGFNSPLHF. This chain uses TRBV4-1 with TRBJ1-6; perhaps TRBD1 as D (5 bases). Trimming removed 3 bases at V and 6 bases at J, with 15 bases between. The CDR3 loop spans 16 amino acids. Per germline, CDR1 MGHRA and CDR2 YSYEKL.

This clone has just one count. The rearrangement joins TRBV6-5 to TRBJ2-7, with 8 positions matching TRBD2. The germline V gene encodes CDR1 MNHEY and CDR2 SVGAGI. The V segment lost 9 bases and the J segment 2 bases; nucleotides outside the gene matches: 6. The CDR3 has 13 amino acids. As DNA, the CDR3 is TGTGCCAGTACGGGGACTAGAGCCTACGAGCAGTACTTC. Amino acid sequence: CASTGTRAYEQYF.

CDR3 in amino acids: CASSKQGTSYEQYF. CDR3 in DNA: TGTGCCAGCAGCAAACAGGGTACCTCCTACGAGCAGTACTTC. The genes are TRBV11-2 and TRBJ2-7; maybe TRBD1 (6 bases). Between the trimmed V and J ends, which lost 5 bases and 0 bases, there was a span of 11 bases. Germline-derived CDR1 and CDR2 are SGHAT and FQNNGV. The CDR3 covers 14 residues.

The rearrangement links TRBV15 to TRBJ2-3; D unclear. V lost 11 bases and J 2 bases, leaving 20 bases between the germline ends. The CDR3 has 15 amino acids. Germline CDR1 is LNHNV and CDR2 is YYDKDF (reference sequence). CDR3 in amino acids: CAVQAGKIYTDTQYF. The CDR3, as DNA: TGTGCCGTTCAGGCCGGCAAGATATACACAGATACGCAGTATTTT.

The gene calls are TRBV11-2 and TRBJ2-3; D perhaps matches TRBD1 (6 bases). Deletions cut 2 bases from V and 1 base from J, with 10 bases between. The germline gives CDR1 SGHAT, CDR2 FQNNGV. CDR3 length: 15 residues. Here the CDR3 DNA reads TGTGCCAGCAGCTTACAGGGGCTGCGCACAGATACGCAGTATTTT. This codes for CASSLQGLRTDTQYF. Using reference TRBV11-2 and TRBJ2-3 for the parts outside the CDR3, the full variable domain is EAGVAQSPRYKIIEKRQSVAFWCNPISGHATLYWYQQILGQGPKLLIQFQNNGVVDDSQLPKDRFSAERLKGVDSTLKIQPAKLEDSAVYLCASSLQGLRTDTQYFGPGTRLTVL.

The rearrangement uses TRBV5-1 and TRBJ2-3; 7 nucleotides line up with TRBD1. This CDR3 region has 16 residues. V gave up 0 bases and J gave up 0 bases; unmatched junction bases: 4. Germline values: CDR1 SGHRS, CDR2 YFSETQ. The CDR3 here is CASSLEGGWSTDTQYF. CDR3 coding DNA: TGCGCCAGCAGCTTGGAAGGGGGCTGGAGCACAGATACGCAGTATTTT.

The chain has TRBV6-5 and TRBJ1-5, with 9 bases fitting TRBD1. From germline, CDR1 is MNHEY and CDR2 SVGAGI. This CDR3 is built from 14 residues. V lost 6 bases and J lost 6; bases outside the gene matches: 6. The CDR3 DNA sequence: TGTGCCAGCAGAGAAACAGGGGGCGGTCAGCCCCAGCATTTT. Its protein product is CASRETGGGQPQHF.

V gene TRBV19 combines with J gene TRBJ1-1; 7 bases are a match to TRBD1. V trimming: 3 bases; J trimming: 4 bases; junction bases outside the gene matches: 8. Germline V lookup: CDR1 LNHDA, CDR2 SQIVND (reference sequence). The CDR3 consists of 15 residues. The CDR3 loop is CASSIHRGLSTEAFF. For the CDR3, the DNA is TGTGCCAGTAGTATCCACAGGGGTTTAAGCACTGAAGCTTTCTTT. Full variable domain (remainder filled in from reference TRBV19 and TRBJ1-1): DGGITQSPKYLFRKEGQNVTLSCEQNLNHDAMYWYRQDPGQGLRLIYYSQIVNDFQKGDIAEGYSVSREKKESFPLTVTSAQKNPTAFYLCASSIHRGLSTEAFFGQGTRLTVV.

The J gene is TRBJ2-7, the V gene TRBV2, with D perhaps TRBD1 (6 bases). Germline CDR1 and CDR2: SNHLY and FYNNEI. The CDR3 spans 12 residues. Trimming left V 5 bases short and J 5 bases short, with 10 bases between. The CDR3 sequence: CASSNYRDEQYF. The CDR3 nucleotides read TGTGCCAGCAGTAACTACAGGGACGAGCAGTACTTC.

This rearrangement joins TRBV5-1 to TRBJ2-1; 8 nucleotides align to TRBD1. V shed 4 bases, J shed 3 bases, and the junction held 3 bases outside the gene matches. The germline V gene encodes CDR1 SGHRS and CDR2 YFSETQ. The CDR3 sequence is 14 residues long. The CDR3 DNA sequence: TGCGCCAGCAGCCGAGGACAGGGCTACAATGAGCAGTTCTTC. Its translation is CASSRGQGYNEQFF. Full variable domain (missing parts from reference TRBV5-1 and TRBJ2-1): KAGVTQTPRYLIKTRGQQVTLSCSPISGHRSVSWYQQTPGQGLQFLFEYFSETQRNKGNFPGRFSGRQFSNSRSEMNVSTLELGDSALYLCASSRGQGYNEQFFGPGTRLTVL.

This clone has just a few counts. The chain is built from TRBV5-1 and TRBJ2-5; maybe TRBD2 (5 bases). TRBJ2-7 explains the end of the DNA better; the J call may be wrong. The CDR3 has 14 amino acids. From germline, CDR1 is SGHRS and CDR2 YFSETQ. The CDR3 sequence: CASSFSGVAYEQYF. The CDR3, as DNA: TGCGCCAGCAGCTTTTCCGGGGTTGCCTACGAGCAGTACTTC.

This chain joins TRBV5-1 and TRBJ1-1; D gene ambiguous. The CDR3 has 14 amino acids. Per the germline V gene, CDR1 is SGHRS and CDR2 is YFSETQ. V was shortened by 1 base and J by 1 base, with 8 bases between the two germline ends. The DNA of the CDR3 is TGCGCCAGCAGCTTGTATAGTGCGAACACTGAAGCTTTCTTT. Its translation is CASSLYSANTEAFF.

The CDR3 DNA is TGTGCCAGCAGGCTCTCGCTAGTCAGTGACACTGAAGCTTTCTTT. Protein sequence: CASRLSLVSDTEAFF. This chain uses TRBV6-5 with TRBJ1-1; D gene ambiguous. Looked up from germline, CDR1 is MNHEY and CDR2 is SVGAGI. The CDR3 is made up of 15 amino acids. Trimming removed 6 bases at V and 3 bases at J, with 17 bases between.

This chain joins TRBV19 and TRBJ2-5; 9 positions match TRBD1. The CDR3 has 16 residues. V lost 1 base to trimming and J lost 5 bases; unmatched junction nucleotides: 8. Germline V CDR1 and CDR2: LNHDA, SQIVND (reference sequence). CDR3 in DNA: TGTGCCAGTAGTATAGGTACGGGACAGGGATTTGAGACCCAGTACTTC. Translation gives CASSIGTGQGFETQYF.

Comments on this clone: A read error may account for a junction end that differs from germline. The CDR3 protein is CASSVSPGQTYEQYF. CDR3 bases: TGTGCCAGCAGTGTATCACCGGGACAGACCTACGAGCAGTACTTC. V usage is TRBV27 and J usage is TRBJ2-7; 7 positions agree with TRBD1. CDR3 length equals 15 residues. The germline V gene has CDR1 MNHEY and CDR2 SMNVEV (reference sequence).

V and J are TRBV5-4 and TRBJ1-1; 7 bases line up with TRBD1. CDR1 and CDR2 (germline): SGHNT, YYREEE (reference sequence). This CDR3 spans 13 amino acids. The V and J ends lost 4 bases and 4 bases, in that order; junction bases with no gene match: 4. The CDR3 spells CASSGWTGTEAFF. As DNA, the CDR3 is TGTGCCAGCAGCGGATGGACAGGCACTGAAGCTTTCTTT.

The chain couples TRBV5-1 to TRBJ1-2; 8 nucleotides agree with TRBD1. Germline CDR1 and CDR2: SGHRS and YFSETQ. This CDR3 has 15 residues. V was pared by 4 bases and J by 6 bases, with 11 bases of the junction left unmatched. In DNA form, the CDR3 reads TGCGCCAGCAGCCCGCTTTTCTCAGGGGGCAATGGCTACACCTTC. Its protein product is CASSPLFSGGNGYTF.

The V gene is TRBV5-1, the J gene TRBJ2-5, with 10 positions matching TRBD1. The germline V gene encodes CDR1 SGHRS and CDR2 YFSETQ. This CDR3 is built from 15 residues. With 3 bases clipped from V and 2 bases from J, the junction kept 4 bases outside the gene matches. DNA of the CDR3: TGCGCCAGCAGCTGGGGACAGGGGTGGCAAGAGACCCAGTACTTC. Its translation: CASSWGQGWQETQYF.

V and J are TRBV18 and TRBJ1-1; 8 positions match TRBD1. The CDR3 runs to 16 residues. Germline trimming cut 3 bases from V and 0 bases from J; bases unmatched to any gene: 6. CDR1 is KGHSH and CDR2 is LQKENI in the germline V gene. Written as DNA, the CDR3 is TGTGCCAGCTCACCTACCGGGACAGGCATGAACACTGAAGCTTTCTTT. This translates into CASSPTGTGMNTEAFF.

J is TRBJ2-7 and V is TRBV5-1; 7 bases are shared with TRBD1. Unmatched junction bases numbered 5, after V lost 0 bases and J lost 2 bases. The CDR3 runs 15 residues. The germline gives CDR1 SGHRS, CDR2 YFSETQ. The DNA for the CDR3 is TGCGCCAGCAGCTTGGACGGGACAGCCGCCTACGAGCAGTACTTC. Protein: CASSLDGTAAYEQYF.

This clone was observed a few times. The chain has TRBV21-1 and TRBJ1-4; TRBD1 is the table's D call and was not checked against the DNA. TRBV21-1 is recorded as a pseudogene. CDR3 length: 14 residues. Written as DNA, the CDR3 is TGTGCCAGCAGCAAAGGACAGGGCGGAGAAAAACTGTTTTTT. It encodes CASSKGQGGEKLFF.

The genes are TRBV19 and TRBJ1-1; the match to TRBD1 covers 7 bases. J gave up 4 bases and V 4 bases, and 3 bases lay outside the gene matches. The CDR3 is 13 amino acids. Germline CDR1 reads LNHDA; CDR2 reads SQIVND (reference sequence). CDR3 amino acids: CASSRNRGTEAFF. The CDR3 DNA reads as TGTGCCAGTAGTAGAAACAGGGGCACTGAAGCTTTCTTT.

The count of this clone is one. CDR3 sequence: CASSSRTSGGASIYEQYF. In nucleotides, the CDR3 is TGTGCCAGCAGCTCACGGACTAGCGGGGGGGCTAGTATCTACGAGCAGTACTTC. The rearrangement joins TRBV7-8 to TRBJ2-7; TRBD2 matches 15 bases. There are 18 residues in the CDR3. V shed 4 bases and J 3 bases; nucleotides not matched to a gene: 10. Germline V gene lookup returns CDR1 SGHVS and CDR2 FQNEAQ.